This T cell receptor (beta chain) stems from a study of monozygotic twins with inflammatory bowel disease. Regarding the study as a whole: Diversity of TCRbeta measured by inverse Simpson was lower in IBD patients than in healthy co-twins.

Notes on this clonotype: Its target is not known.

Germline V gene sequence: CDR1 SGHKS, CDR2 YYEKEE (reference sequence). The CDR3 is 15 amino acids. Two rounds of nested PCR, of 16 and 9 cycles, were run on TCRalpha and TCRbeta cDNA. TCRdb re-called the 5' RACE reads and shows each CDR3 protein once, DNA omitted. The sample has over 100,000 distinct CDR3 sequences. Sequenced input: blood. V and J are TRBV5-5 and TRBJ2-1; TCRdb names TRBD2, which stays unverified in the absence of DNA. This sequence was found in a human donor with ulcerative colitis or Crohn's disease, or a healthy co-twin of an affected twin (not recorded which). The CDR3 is CARRPFGGSADEQFF.